Following are 11 T cell receptor beta chains from one sample sequenced in a study of glioma-infiltrating T cells after dendritic cell vaccination. Some clones are missing from TCRdb's copy, which holds only in-frame ones; the method was immunoSEQ multiplex PCR. The data show about 50,000 clones, over 75% seen once. Indicated time point: after dendritic cell vaccination, including at tumor progression/relapse. The sequences come from blood, collected after dendritic cell vaccination. The origin of the receptors is a human donor with glioblastoma.

The chain carries TRBV7-2 and TRBJ2-7; TRBD2 might be the D (7 bases). CDR1 and CDR2 from the germline V gene are SGHTA and FQGNSA. Trimming took 0 bases from V and 3 from J, leaving 15 bases between them. The CDR3 is 16 residues long. The CDR3 protein is CASSLARAGAHYEQYF. The CDR3 nucleotides are TGTGCCAGCAGCTTAGCGCGGGCGGGGGCCCACTACGAGCAGTACTTC.

This rearrangement joins TRBV27 to TRBJ2-1, with TRBD2 identical over 9 bases. After removal of 0 bases from V and 0 bases from J, the junction contained 9 bases not matched to a gene. Germline CDR1 MNHEY, CDR2 SMNVEV (reference sequence). The CDR3 is made up of 19 amino acids. CDR3 amino acids: CASSLSFRIAGDSYNEQFF. The CDR3 bases are TGTGCCAGCAGTTTATCTTTTCGAATAGCGGGAGACTCCTACAATGAGCAGTTCTTC.

This clone has a single count. The chain combines TRBV27 with TRBJ1-3; tentatively, D is TRBD1 (5 bases). Trimming took 3 bases from V and 0 from J, leaving 6 bases between them. Per the germline V gene, CDR1 is MNHEY and CDR2 is SMNVEV (reference sequence). This CDR3 spans 14 amino acids. The CDR3 DNA sequence: TGTGCCAGCAGTTTTGGGGCCTCTGGAAACACCATATATTTT. It yields the protein CASSFGASGNTIYF.

The chain links TRBV5-1 to TRBJ2-7; 9 positions agree with TRBD1. V was clipped by 4 bases and J by 5 bases; unmatched bases: 7. CDR1 is SGHRS and CDR2 is YFSETQ in the germline V gene. CDR3 length: 14 amino acids. DNA of the CDR3: TGCGCCAGCAGCCAAGGGACAGGGAACCACGAGCAGTACTTC. Encoded protein: CASSQGTGNHEQYF.

The chain employs TRBV28 and TRBJ2-3; 8 nucleotides align to TRBD1. Per germline, CDR1 MDHEN and CDR2 SYDVKM. The CDR3 has 15 amino acids. Trimming at V came to 6 bases and at J to 6 bases, leaving 11 bases not matched to a gene. CDR3 region: CASRPGTGAGDTQYF. The CDR3 coding sequence is TGTGCCAGCAGACCCGGGACAGGCGCCGGGGATACGCAGTATTTT.

The rearrangement uses TRBV10-3 and TRBJ1-1; the D gene is possibly TRBD1 (5 bases). The CDR3 length is 12 residues. The V gene lost 6 bases and the J gene lost 3 bases, with 8 bases spanning the gap. CDR1 ENHRY and CDR2 SYGVKD come from the germline V gene. This CDR3 is CAIRGGDTEAFF. CDR3 DNA sequence: TGTGCCATCAGGGGGGGGGACACTGAAGCTTTCTTT.

The chain links TRBV5-1 to TRBJ1-1; TRBD1 aligns across 8 bases. Trimming cost V 3 bases and J 5 bases; bases outside gene matches: 3. Germline CDR1 SGHRS, CDR2 YFSETQ. CDR3 length: 13 amino acids. Here the CDR3 DNA reads TGCGCCAGCAGCTCGACAGGGGTGACTGAAGCTTTCTTT. Translated, it gives CASSSTGVTEAFF. The variable domain in full, completed from reference TRBV5-1 and TRBJ1-1, reads KAGVTQTPRYLIKTRGQQVTLSCSPISGHRSVSWYQQTPGQGLQFLFEYFSETQRNKGNFPGRFSGRQFSNSRSEMNVSTLELGDSALYLCASSSTGVTEAFFGQGTRLTVV.

This clone has a handful of counts. The genes are TRBV11-1 and TRBJ2-1; 7 bases fit TRBD1. There are 15 residues in the CDR3. The V gene end was trimmed by 5 bases and the J gene end by 3 bases; junction bases not matched to a gene: 7. Germline V CDR1 and CDR2: SGHAT, FQDESV (reference sequence). CDR3 loop: CASSPDRVGYNEQFF. The CDR3 DNA follows: TGTGCCAGCAGCCCTGACAGGGTCGGCTACAATGAGCAGTTCTTC.

The V call is TRBV19, the J call TRBJ2-7; TRBD1 aligns across 7 bases. V dropped 1 base and J dropped 0; count of bases not matched to a gene: 3. The length of the CDR3 is 15 residues. The germline V gene encodes CDR1 LNHDA and CDR2 SQIVND (reference sequence). CDR3 sequence: CASSIGTGASYEQYF. CDR3 DNA: TGTGCCAGTAGTATAGGGACAGGCGCCTCCTACGAGCAGTACTTC. The entire variable domain, with the rest obtained from reference TRBV19 and TRBJ2-7, is as follows: DGGITQSPKYLFRKEGQNVTLSCEQNLNHDAMYWYRQDPGQGLRLIYYSQIVNDFQKGDIAEGYSVSREKKESFPLTVTSAQKNPTAFYLCASSIGTGASYEQYFGPGTRLTVT.

This clone was seen a handful of times. DNA for the CDR3: TGTGCCATCAGTGAGGCCAGTCAGGATGGAGCTTTCTTT. It yields the protein CAISEASQDGAFF. This sequence joins TRBV10-3 and TRBJ1-1; D remains ambiguous. The CDR3 consists of 13 residues. Germline CDR1 ENHRY, CDR2 SYGVKD. Trimming stripped 2 bases from V and 10 bases from J, with 14 bases between.

On this clone itself: An end of the junction differs from the germline gene, which may be a read error. The chain joins TRBV4-2 to TRBJ2-7; 10 bases are shared with TRBD1. CDR1 LGHNA and CDR2 YNFKEQ come from the germline V gene. The CDR3 sequence is 15 residues long. This chain's CDR3 is CASTQKTGGVYEQYF. The CDR3 nucleotides are TGTGCCAGCACCCAAAAGACAGGGGGCGTCTACGAGCAGTACTTC.